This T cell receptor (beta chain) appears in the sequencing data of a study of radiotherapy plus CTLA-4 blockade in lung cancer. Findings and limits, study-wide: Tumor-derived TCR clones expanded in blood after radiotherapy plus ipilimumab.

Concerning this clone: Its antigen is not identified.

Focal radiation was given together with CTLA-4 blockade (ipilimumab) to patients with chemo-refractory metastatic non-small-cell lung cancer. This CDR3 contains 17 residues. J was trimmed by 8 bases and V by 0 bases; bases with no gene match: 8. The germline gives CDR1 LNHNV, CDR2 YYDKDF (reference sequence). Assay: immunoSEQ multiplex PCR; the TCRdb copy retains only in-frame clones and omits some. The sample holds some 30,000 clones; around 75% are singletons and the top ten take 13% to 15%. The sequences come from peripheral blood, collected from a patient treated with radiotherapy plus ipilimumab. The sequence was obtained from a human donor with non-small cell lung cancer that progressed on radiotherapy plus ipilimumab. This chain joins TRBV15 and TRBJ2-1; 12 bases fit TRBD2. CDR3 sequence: CATSRDRGLAGNYEQFF. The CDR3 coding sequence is TGTGCCACCAGCAGAGACCGAGGACTAGCGGGGAATTATGAGCAGTTCTTC.